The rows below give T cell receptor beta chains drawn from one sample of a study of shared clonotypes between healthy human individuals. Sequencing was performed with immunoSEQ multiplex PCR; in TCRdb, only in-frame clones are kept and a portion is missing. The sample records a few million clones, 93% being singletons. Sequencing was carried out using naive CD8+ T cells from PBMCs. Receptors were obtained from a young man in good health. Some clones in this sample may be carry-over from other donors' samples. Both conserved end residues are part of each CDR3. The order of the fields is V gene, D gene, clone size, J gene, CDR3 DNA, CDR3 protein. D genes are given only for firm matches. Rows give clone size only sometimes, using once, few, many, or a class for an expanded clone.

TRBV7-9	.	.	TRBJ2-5	TGTGCCAGCACCTTTCCTGATCACGGGGAGACCCAGTACTTC	CASTFPDHGETQYF
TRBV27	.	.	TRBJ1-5	TGTGCCAGCAGTTTTTCCTCTACTCTCGCCCTCAATCAGCCCCAGCATTTT	CASSFSSTLALNQPQHF
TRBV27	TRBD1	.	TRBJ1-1	TGTGCCAGCAGGGACAGGGGGCGTTGGACTGAAGCTTTCTTT	CASRDRGRWTEAFF
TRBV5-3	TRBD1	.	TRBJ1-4	TGTGCCAGAACACAGGGGGCAGCTAATGAAAAACTGTTTTTT	CARTQGAANEKLFF
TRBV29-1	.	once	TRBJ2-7	TGCAGCGTTGTTAACCCGCTCGGACCTGGGTACGAGCAGTACTTC	CSVVNPLGPGYEQYF
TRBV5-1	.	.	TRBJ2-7	TGCGCCAGCAGCTTGGCTGCGTCAAGTCTGGCCGAGCAGTACTTC	CASSLAASSLAEQYF
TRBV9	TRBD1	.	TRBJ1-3	TGTGCCAGCAGCGACCCCGGGACAGGGGGCTATCGCTCTGGAAACACCATATATTTT	CASSDPGTGGYRSGNTIYF
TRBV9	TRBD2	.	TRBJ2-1	TGTGCCAGCAGCGTATGGGCGGGAGGGAGTTTTTCATATGAGCAGTTCTTC	CASSVWAGGSFSYEQFF
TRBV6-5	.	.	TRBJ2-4	TGTGCCAGCAAACGCCTTGAGTCCCAGTACTTC	CASKRLESQYF
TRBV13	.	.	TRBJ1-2	TGTGCCAGCAGCTTAGGCCTTCGTATGGGTGCCTATGGCTACACCTTC	CASSLGLRMGAYGYTF
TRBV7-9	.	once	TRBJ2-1	TGTGCCAGCAGCTTAGCGCTAAACAATGAGCAGTTCTTC	CASSLALNNEQFF
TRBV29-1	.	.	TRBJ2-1	TGCAGCGTCCAATTGGGGGGGCTTAGTAATGAGCAGTTCTTC	CSVQLGGLSNEQFF
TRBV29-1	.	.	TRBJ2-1	TGCAGCGCTACACGGGAAGGGACATACAATGAGCAGTTCTTC	CSATREGTYNEQFF
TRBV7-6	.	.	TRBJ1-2	TGTGCCAGCAGCCTAGGCGGAGCGGAGGATGGCTACACCTTC	CASSLGGAEDGYTF
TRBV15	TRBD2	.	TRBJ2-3	TGTGCCACCAGCAATTTGACCGGGACTAGCGGGAGGGGGGCCACAGATACGCAGTATTTT	CATSNLTGTSGRGATDTQYF
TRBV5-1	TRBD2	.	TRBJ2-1	TGCGCCAGCAGCTTGGCGGGACTAGCGGGAGACTACAATGAGCAGTTCTTC	CASSLAGLAGDYNEQFF
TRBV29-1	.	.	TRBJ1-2	TGCAGCGTTGTTGACCCAGCCTATGGCTACACCTTC	CSVVDPAYGYTF
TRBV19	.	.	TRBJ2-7	TGTGCCAGTAGTATAAGAAGCCAGGGGCGGGAGCAGTACTTC	CASSIRSQGREQYF
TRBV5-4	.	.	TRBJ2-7	TGTGCCAGCAGCTTCTTTAGGGAGTCCTACGAGCAGTACTTC	CASSFFRESYEQYF
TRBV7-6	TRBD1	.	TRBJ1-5	TGTGCCACCTCGACAGGGTTCAACCAGCCCCAGCATTTT	CATSTGFNQPQHF
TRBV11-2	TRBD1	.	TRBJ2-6	TGTGCCAGCAGCTTAGTCTGGGACAGAGAAACTTTC	CASSLVWDRETF
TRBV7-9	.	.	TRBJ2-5	TGTGCCAGCAGCTTTCCAGATATCCAAGAGACCCAGTACTTC	CASSFPDIQETQYF
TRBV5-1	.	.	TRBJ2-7	TGCGCCAGCAGCTTGTGGGGGGTACCGGGACAGAGCTCCTACGAGCAGTACTTC	CASSLWGVPGQSSYEQYF
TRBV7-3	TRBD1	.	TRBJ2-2	TGTGCCAGCAGCGACAGGGGCGGGGAGCTGTTTTTT	CASSDRGGELFF
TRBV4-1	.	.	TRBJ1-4	TGCGCCAGCAGCCCTCATGACCCCGGGGATGAAAAACTGTTTTTT	CASSPHDPGDEKLFF
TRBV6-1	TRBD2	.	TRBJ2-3	TGTGCCAGCAGTGGCCCTAGCGGGAGGGCCGGGTCAGATACGCAGTATTTT	CASSGPSGRAGSDTQYF
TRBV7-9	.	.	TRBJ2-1	TGTGCGGCGGCCTCACATAGTCCAGGAGATGAGCAGTTCTTC	CAAASHSPGDEQFF
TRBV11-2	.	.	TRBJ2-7	TGTGCCAGCAGCTTAGACGTTAGCGGCTTATCCTACGAGCAGTACTTC	CASSLDVSGLSYEQYF
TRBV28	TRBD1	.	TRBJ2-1	TGTGCCAGCAGTTCCCCGGGACAGGGGGCCGCAGAGCAGTTCTTC	CASSSPGQGAAEQFF
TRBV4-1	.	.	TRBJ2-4	TGCGCCAGCAGCCAAGCCCCGGGACAAGGAGCCAAAAACATTCAGTACTTC	CASSQAPGQGAKNIQYF
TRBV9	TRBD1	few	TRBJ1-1	TGTGCCAGCAGCGGAAGGGACAGCACTGAAGCTTTCTTT	CASSGRDSTEAFF
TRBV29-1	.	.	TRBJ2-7	TGCAGCGTTGCCGGGGGGAACAGGGGCGAGCAGTACTTC	CSVAGGNRGEQYF
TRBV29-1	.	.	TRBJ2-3	TGCAGCGTTCTCCCAGATACGCAGTATTTT	CSVLPDTQYF
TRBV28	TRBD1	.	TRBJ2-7	TGTGCCAGCAGTTTATGGGACAGGGGGTACGAGCAGTACTTC	CASSLWDRGYEQYF
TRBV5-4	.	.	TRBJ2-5	TGTGCCAGCAGCCCAGAGACCCAAGAGACCCAGTACTTC	CASSPETQETQYF
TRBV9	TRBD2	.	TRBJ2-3	TGTGCCAGCAGCGCCCCGTCGGGGGGTAGCACAGATACGCAGTATTTT	CASSAPSGGSTDTQYF
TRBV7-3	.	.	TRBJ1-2	TGTGCCAGCAGCCTAACACTGAGCTATGGCTACACCTTC	CASSLTLSYGYTF
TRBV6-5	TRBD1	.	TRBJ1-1	TGTGCCAGCAGTTGGTCAGGGGGCGAGGGAACTGAAGCTTTCTTT	CASSWSGGEGTEAFF
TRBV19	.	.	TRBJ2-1	TGTGCCAGTCGACCGGGACTCCAGGACAATGAGCAGTTCTTC	CASRPGLQDNEQFF
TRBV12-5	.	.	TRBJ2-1	TGTGCTAGTGGTGTGGCGGGTAGCGCGAGCTCCTACAATGAGCAGTTCTTC	CASGVAGSASSYNEQFF
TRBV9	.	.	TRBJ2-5	TGTGCCAGCAGCGTAGGTGGAGCCCCCCTCGGAAAGACCCAGTACTTC	CASSVGGAPLGKTQYF
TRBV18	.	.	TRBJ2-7	TGTGCCAGCTCGTCGGGAGCCGGCTCCTACGAGCAGTACTTC	CASSSGAGSYEQYF
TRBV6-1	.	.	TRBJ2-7	TGTGCCATCTCCTACGAGCAGTACTTC	CAISYEQYF
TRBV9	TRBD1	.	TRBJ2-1	TGTGCCAGCAGCCGGACAGGGGGGACGGGAGCGGGCAATGAGCAGTTCTTC	CASSRTGGTGAGNEQFF
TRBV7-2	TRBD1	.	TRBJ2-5	TGTGCCAGCAGGACCGGGACAGGGGGACTCCAAGAGACCCAGTACTTC	CASRTGTGGLQETQYF
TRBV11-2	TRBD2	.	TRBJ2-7	TGTGCCAGCAGCGAGGGGGTAGCGGGAAGTTCGCGGGAGCAGTACTTC	CASSEGVAGSSREQYF
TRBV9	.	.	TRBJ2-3	TGTGCCAGCAGCCAGGACAAGTCCTGGGATACGCAGTATTTT	CASSQDKSWDTQYF
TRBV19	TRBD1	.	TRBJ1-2	TGTGCCAGTAGATACGGGACAGGGGGCGAGAACGGCTACACCTTC	CASRYGTGGENGYTF
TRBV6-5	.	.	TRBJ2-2	TGTGCCAGCAGTTACGGGAGGGGGGCAGGGGAGCTGTTTTTT	CASSYGRGAGELFF
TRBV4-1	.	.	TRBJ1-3	TGCGCCAGCAGCCCCAGGGGCCCCTCTGGAAACACCATATATTTT	CASSPRGPSGNTIYF